The rows below give T cell receptor beta chains drawn from one sample of a study of cytomegalovirus exposure and HLA in healthy donors. Profiled with immunoSEQ multiplex PCR; TCRdb holds only in-frame clones, not every one. The repertoire holds some 210,000 clones, with approximately 82% as singletons. Input material: PBMCs. The receptors were sampled from a woman aged 18 to 35 in good health and CMV-seronegative. Both conserved end residues are trimmed from each CDR3.

v_call: TRBV4-1
j_call: TRBJ2-3
cdr3_aa: ASSQPTDTQY

v_call: TRBV9
j_call: TRBJ1-5
cdr3_aa: ASSDWVGYSNQPQH

v_call: TRBV6-1
j_call: TRBJ1-5
cdr3_aa: ASSGEGGVSPQH

v_call: TRBV18
j_call: TRBJ1-1
cdr3_aa: ASSPFHPVGTEAF

v_call: TRBV19
j_call: TRBJ1-1
cdr3_aa: ASSMGGRLNTEAF

v_call: TRBV15
j_call: TRBJ1-1
cdr3_aa: ATSWGTANTEAF

v_call: TRBV18
j_call: TRBJ2-1
cdr3_aa: ASSPDRNNEQF

v_call: TRBV9
j_call: TRBJ1-2
cdr3_aa: ASSVVGTVGYT

v_call: TRBV2
j_call: TRBJ1-4
cdr3_aa: ASSERRASDEKLF

v_call: TRBV19
j_call: TRBJ2-2
cdr3_aa: ASSIGRDTGELF

v_call: TRBV10-1
j_call: TRBJ1-5
cdr3_aa: ASSEDGNQPQH

v_call: TRBV6-1
j_call: TRBJ2-7
cdr3_aa: ASSIWTGPSYEQY

v_call: TRBV27
j_call: TRBJ1-5
cdr3_aa: ASSPTGTGGWPQH

v_call: TRBV5-1
j_call: TRBJ2-7
cdr3_aa: ASSPGSSYEQY

v_call: TRBV6-6
j_call: TRBJ1-5
cdr3_aa: ASSYSGQGADQPQH

v_call: TRBV9
j_call: TRBJ2-1
cdr3_aa: ASSGGEYNEQF

v_call: TRBV6-5
j_call: TRBJ2-5
cdr3_aa: ASSGLGRGETQY

v_call: TRBV29-1
j_call: TRBJ2-2
cdr3_aa: SVAGYLGTGELF

v_call: TRBV2
j_call: TRBJ1-5
cdr3_aa: ASSRDTIRNQPQH

v_call: TRBV14
j_call: TRBJ2-7
cdr3_aa: ASSLGGEQY

v_call: TRBV30
j_call: TRBJ2-4
cdr3_aa: AWSVGMGVAKNIQY

v_call: TRBV7-3
j_call: TRBJ2-2
cdr3_aa: ASSLTSDTGELF

v_call: TRBV5-1
j_call: TRBJ2-7
cdr3_aa: ASRLGLKVYEQY

v_call: TRBV30
j_call: TRBJ1-3
cdr3_aa: AWSQGESSGNTIY

v_call: TRBV6-6
j_call: TRBJ2-7
cdr3_aa: ASSLHGTSVQYEQY

v_call: TRBV7-7
j_call: TRBJ2-3
cdr3_aa: ASSLYGGWADTQY

v_call: TRBV28
j_call: TRBJ1-5
cdr3_aa: ASRAEGNQPQH

v_call: TRBV10-1
j_call: NA
cdr3_aa: ASSDGDSQF

v_call: TRBV5-1
j_call: TRBJ2-7
cdr3_aa: ASSLDGAYEQY

v_call: TRBV15
j_call: TRBJ2-7
cdr3_aa: ATSSNRGYEQY

v_call: TRBV15
j_call: TRBJ1-5
cdr3_aa: ATSRGTGGVQQPQH

v_call: TRBV4-1
j_call: TRBJ2-7
cdr3_aa: ASSQTLGQKTYEQY

v_call: TRBV5-6
j_call: TRBJ1-1
cdr3_aa: ASSEGWRGTEAF

v_call: TRBV15
j_call: TRBJ1-4
cdr3_aa: ATSRGGGEREKLF

v_call: TRBV15
j_call: TRBJ1-1
cdr3_aa: ATSRDGRTNTEAF

v_call: TRBV29-1
j_call: TRBJ2-3
cdr3_aa: SVDPGGAATDTQY

v_call: TRBV6-1
j_call: TRBJ1-1
cdr3_aa: ASIQILEAF

v_call: TRBV30
j_call: TRBJ1-3
cdr3_aa: AWSTGVNTIY

v_call: TRBV29-1
j_call: TRBJ2-2
cdr3_aa: SVDPGRGVTGELF

v_call: TRBV2
j_call: TRBJ2-7
cdr3_aa: ASSERVSSYEQY

v_call: TRBV2
j_call: TRBJ2-2
cdr3_aa: ASTVGGTANTGELF

v_call: TRBV27
j_call: TRBJ2-1
cdr3_aa: ASSVRQGPPYEQF

v_call: TRBV27
j_call: TRBJ2-1
cdr3_aa: ASILTVAGPTYNEQF

v_call: TRBV7-6
j_call: TRBJ2-1
cdr3_aa: ASSLISGRALYNEQF

v_call: TRBV2
j_call: TRBJ2-6
cdr3_aa: ASGWSLT

v_call: TRBV27
j_call: TRBJ2-7
cdr3_aa: ASRVTSESSYEQY

v_call: TRBV7-8
j_call: TRBJ1-2
cdr3_aa: ASSGIDRGFSYGYT

v_call: TRBV30
j_call: TRBJ2-3
cdr3_aa: AWSEGGQTDTQY

v_call: TRBV5-1
j_call: TRBJ2-5
cdr3_aa: ASSFRSGRETQY

v_call: TRBV5-6
j_call: TRBJ1-2
cdr3_aa: ASSLDRPRHGYT

v_call: TRBV30
j_call: TRBJ1-5
cdr3_aa: AWSVGRGHQPQH

v_call: TRBV5-1
j_call: TRBJ2-5
cdr3_aa: ASSLSGGGGQETQY

v_call: TRBV6-5
j_call: TRBJ2-2
cdr3_aa: ASSWGQNTGELF